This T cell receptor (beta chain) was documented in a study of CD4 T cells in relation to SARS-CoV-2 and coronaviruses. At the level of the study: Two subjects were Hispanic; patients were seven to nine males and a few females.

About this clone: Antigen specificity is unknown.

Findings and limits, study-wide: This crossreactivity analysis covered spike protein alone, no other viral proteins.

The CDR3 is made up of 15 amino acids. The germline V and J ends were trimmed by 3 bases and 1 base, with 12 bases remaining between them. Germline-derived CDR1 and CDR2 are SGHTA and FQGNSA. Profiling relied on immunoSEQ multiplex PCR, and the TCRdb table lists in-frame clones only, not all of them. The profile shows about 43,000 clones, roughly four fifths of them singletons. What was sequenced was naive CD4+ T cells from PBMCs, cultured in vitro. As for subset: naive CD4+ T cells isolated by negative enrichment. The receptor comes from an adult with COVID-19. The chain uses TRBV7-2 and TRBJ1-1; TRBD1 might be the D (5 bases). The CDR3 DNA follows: TGTGCCAGCAGCTTGATGGACATACAGAACACTGAAGCTTTCTTT. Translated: CASSLMDIQNTEAFF.